These 28 T cell receptor beta chains share one sample of origin, sequenced in a study of control samples from healthy donors and cancer patients (dated by TCRdb to the early 2020s). The library was produced with the immunoSEQ multiplex PCR assay. TCRdb limited this immuneACCESS table to in-frame rearrangements with V and J called. A share of clones is missing; checked studies link under half to unresolved V genes, and the rest is unexplained. This sample comprises 150,000 to 200,000 clones, around 88% of them detected only once. Approximately 1.8% of the sample is in the top ten clones. The sequenced sample was blood. The receptors shown here come from a man between 18 and 29 years old in good health.

The chain links TRBV15 to TRBJ1-1; no clear D. The V and J ends lost 1 base and 1 base respectively, with 13 bases between them. This CDR3 contains 16 residues. Per germline, CDR1 LNHNV and CDR2 YYDKDF (reference sequence). The CDR3 loop is CATSRVSRKPNTEAFF. Written as DNA, the CDR3 is TGTGCCACCAGCAGAGTGTCAAGGAAACCGAACACTGAAGCTTTCTTT.

V gene TRBV6-5 combines with J gene TRBJ2-7; 9 bases agree with TRBD1. The J segment lost 4 bases and the V segment lost 6 bases, leaving 7 bases of the junction unmatched. The CDR3 has 14 residues. Germline V CDR1 and CDR2: MNHEY, SVGAGI. The CDR3 is CASRRGQGLYEQYF. The CDR3 DNA reads as TGTGCCAGCAGGAGGGGACAGGGATTATACGAGCAGTACTTC.

Points on this clone: Distinct nucleotide sequences in the sample also encode this CDR3. The V and J genes are TRBV19 and TRBJ2-3; D is unclear. Per the germline V gene, CDR1 is LNHDA and CDR2 is SQIVND (reference sequence). V lost 6 bases, J lost 0 bases, and 7 bases lay in between. The CDR3 is made up of 13 amino acids. The CDR3, as DNA: TGTGCCAGTAGGGGTACTAGCACAGATACGCAGTATTTT. This codes for CASRGTSTDTQYF.

The rearrangement uses TRBV19 and TRBJ2-1, with D hard to call. V lost 1 base and J 8 bases, leaving 15 bases between the germline ends. Germline CDR1 reads LNHDA; CDR2 reads SQIVND (reference sequence). The CDR3 sequence is 15 residues long. DNA for the CDR3: TGTGCCAGTAGTATAGGGCTCCCGGTTTCTTATGAGCAGTTCTTC. It translates to CASSIGLPVSYEQFF.

In the case of this clone: Other DNA sequences in the sample encode the same CDR3. The rearrangement links TRBV28 to TRBJ1-1; D is unresolved. The CDR3 contains 12 residues. Per germline, CDR1 MDHEN and CDR2 SYDVKM. V was clipped by 4 bases and J by 0 bases, with 3 bases between them. In DNA, the CDR3 is TGTGCCAGCAGTTCTGTGAACACTGAAGCTTTCTTT. Amino acid sequence: CASSSVNTEAFF.

This chain links TRBV27 with TRBJ2-7; D is unclear. This CDR3 is built from 14 residues. Germline V gene sequence: CDR1 MNHEY, CDR2 SMNVEV (reference sequence). V gave up 3 bases and J gave up 2 bases, with 11 bases separating them. The CDR3 region is CASSLSRTAYEQYF. As DNA, the CDR3 is TGTGCCAGCAGTTTGTCTAGGACGGCCTACGAGCAGTACTTC.

The J gene is TRBJ2-1, the V gene TRBV11-1; D is unresolved. The germline gives CDR1 SGHAT, CDR2 FQDESV (reference sequence). This CDR3 spans 12 amino acids. The V end was cut by 5 bases, the J end by 7 bases, with 9 bases between. CDR3: CASSRARNEQFF. CDR3 DNA: TGTGCCAGCAGCCGGGCACGTAATGAGCAGTTCTTC.

A single count supports this clone. The J gene is TRBJ1-1, the V gene TRBV11-1, with D unclear. V was cut by 2 bases and J by 3 bases, with 7 bases left in between. CDR1 and CDR2 (germline): SGHAT, FQDESV (reference sequence). There are 13 residues in the CDR3. DNA for the CDR3: TGTGCCAGCAGCTTAAATGGGGACACTGAAGCTTTCTTT. Translation: CASSLNGDTEAFF.

V and J are TRBV29-1 and TRBJ2-3; D not resolved. CDR1 is SQVTM, CDR2 ANQGSEA, per germline. V gave up 0 bases and J gave up 5 bases, with 12 bases separating them. The CDR3 extends over 14 amino acids. The DNA for the CDR3 is TGCAGCGTTGAAGAGGGTAGGGTCGTAGATACGCAGTATTTT. This translates into CSVEEGRVVDTQYF.

V and J are TRBV9 and TRBJ2-7; D is uncertain. V lost 4 bases and J 6 bases, leaving 14 bases between the germline ends. The CDR3 has 13 amino acids. Germline assignment: CDR1 SGDLS and CDR2 YYNGEE. In DNA form, the CDR3 reads TGTGCCAGCAGCCTCGGTTTAGAAACCGAGCAGTACTTC. Protein sequence: CASSLGLETEQYF.

The genes are TRBV12-3 or TRBV12-4 and TRBJ1-2; D is undetermined. V lost 1 base to trimming and J lost 9 bases, with 9 bases between them. The CDR3 runs to 12 residues. Here the CDR3 reads CASSLGPRSYTF. The CDR3 DNA follows: TGTGCCAGCAGTTTAGGTCCCAGGAGCTACACCTTC.

This chain links TRBV18 with TRBJ1-1; no reliable D call. The V end lost 6 bases, the J end lost 3 bases, and 29 bases lay between the germline ends. Germline CDR1 and CDR2: KGHSH and LQKENI. The CDR3 sequence is 19 residues long. The CDR3 reads CASSLRPSNSHIKDTEAFF. In nucleotides, the CDR3 is TGTGCCAGCTCCCTTCGGCCTTCTAACTCCCACATAAAGGACACTGAAGCTTTCTTT.

Here the CDR3 DNA reads TGTGCCAGCAGCTTAGCGCCGACAGAGGCCAATTCACCCCTCCACTTT. Protein: CASSLAPTEANSPLHF. This sequence joins TRBV7-9 and TRBJ1-6; D may be TRBD1 (5 bases). Trimming removed 0 bases at V and 7 bases at J, with 13 bases between. This CDR3 has 16 residues. From germline, CDR1 is SEHNR and CDR2 FQNEAQ (reference sequence).

The V call is TRBV28, the J call TRBJ2-5, with D maybe TRBD1 (6 bases). The CDR3 contains 14 residues. The V end was cut by 5 bases, the J end by 5 bases, with 15 bases between. Germline loops: CDR1 MDHEN, CDR2 SYDVKM. In nucleotides, the CDR3 is TGTGCCAGCAGTGAGCACAGGGAGTTTGAGACCCAGTACTTC. Its translation: CASSEHREFETQYF.

The chain joins TRBV27 to TRBJ1-6; no definite D call. V gave up 5 bases and J gave up 0 bases, with 14 bases separating them. The CDR3 is 17 amino acids. Germline-derived CDR1 and CDR2 are MNHEY and SMNVEV (reference sequence). The DNA of the CDR3 is TGTGCCAGCAGTCCCAAACTTACCAGCTCCTATAATTCACCCCTCCACTTT. This translates into CASSPKLTSSYNSPLHF.

The chain is built from TRBV5-1 and TRBJ2-3, with a weak D call TRBD2 (5 bases). CDR3 length: 13 amino acids. V lost 4 bases to trimming and J lost 2 bases, with 8 bases between them. The V gene's germline CDR1 is SGHRS and CDR2 YFSETQ. The CDR3 protein is CASSTGSTDTQYF. The CDR3 region has the DNA TGCGCCAGCAGCACGGGATCCACAGATACGCAGTATTTT.

This rearrangement joins TRBV2 to TRBJ2-5, with D maybe TRBD2 (6 bases). The germline V gene has CDR1 SNHLY and CDR2 FYNNEI. The CDR3 is 13 residues long. The V end lost 5 bases, the J end lost 9 bases, and 16 bases lay between the germline ends. The CDR3 is CASSSGLVVAQYF. The CDR3 DNA reads TGTGCCAGCAGTTCGGGACTCGTGGTGGCCCAGTACTTC.

The chain joins TRBV18 to TRBJ2-5; D call uncertain. The CDR3 spans 17 residues. The V gene's germline CDR1 is KGHSH and CDR2 LQKENI. V was shortened by 1 base and J by 8 bases, with 23 bases between the two germline ends. CDR3 sequence (DNA): TGTGCCAGCTCACCACTCCCCCACCAAGCCCCCAAGGCAACCCAGTACTTC. Translated, it gives CASSPLPHQAPKATQYF.

The chain carries TRBV9 and TRBJ2-4; D is undetermined. V lost 0 bases and J 0 bases, leaving 13 bases between the germline ends. From germline, CDR1 is SGDLS and CDR2 YYNGEE. The CDR3 is 17 residues long. CDR3: CASSVGMAGLAKNIQYF. CDR3 coding DNA: TGTGCCAGCAGCGTAGGAATGGCAGGCCTAGCCAAAAACATTCAGTACTTC.

This clone came up a few times. The rearrangement links TRBV18 to TRBJ2-2; D is unresolved. The CDR3 runs 13 residues. V was cut by 6 bases and J by 1 base, with 6 bases left in between. Germline V gene data show CDR1 as KGHSH and CDR2 as LQKENI. CDR3 protein: CASSKLNTGELFF. CDR3 bases: TGTGCCAGCTCCAAACTGAACACCGGGGAGCTGTTTTTT. The variable domain in full, with the rest retrieved from reference TRBV18 and TRBJ2-2, is NAGVMQNPRHLVRRRGQEARLRCSPMKGHSHVYWYRQLPEEGLKFMVYLQKENIIDESGMPKERFSAEFPKEGPSILRIQQVVRGDSAAYFCASSKLNTGELFFGEGSRLTVL.

This clone is a singleton in its sample. The chain is built from TRBV15 and TRBJ1-6, with D perhaps TRBD1 (5 bases). The CDR3 totals 16 residues. Trimming took off 4 bases at V and 7 bases at J, with 17 bases between the two ends. The germline V gene encodes CDR1 LNHNV and CDR2 YYDKDF (reference sequence). In nucleotides, the CDR3 is TGTGCCACCAGCACCCGGAAGGCAGGGCTAAATTCACCCCTCCACTTT. This encodes CATSTRKAGLNSPLHF.

The count of this clone is one. The rearrangement uses TRBV6-2 or TRBV6-3 and TRBJ2-7, with D perhaps TRBD2 (5 bases). This CDR3 is built from 14 residues. Germline V gene lookup returns CDR1 MNHEY and CDR2 SVGEGT. Trimming left V 2 bases short and J 2 bases short, with 10 bases between. CDR3 DNA sequence: TGTGCCAGCAGTTACCCGCTAGCAGCCTACGAGCAGTACTTC. Protein sequence: CASSYPLAAYEQYF.

The V call is TRBV28, the J call TRBJ1-6, with a possible D match to TRBD1 (6 bases). This CDR3 spans 15 amino acids. Germline V gene data show CDR1 as MDHEN and CDR2 as SYDVKM. V lost 5 bases, J lost 5 bases, and 13 bases lay in between. In DNA form, the CDR3 reads TGTGCCAGCAGTCCACCACAGGGAGATAATTCACCCCTCCACTTT. This sequence encodes CASSPPQGDNSPLHF.

The chain employs TRBV2 and TRBJ2-1; 8 bases are a match to TRBD1. The CDR3 extends over 14 amino acids. Germline-derived CDR1 and CDR2 are SNHLY and FYNNEI. The V gene end was trimmed by 5 bases and the J gene end by 8 bases; junction bases not matched to a gene: 8. The DNA for the CDR3 is TGTGCCAGCAGTACCAGGACAGGGCGTTATGAGCAGTTCTTC. Protein product: CASSTRTGRYEQFF.

This chain connects TRBV7-6 to TRBJ2-7, with D possibly matching TRBD1 (5 bases). CDR1 and CDR2 from the germline V gene are SGHVS and FNYEAQ. V was clipped by 4 bases and J by 6 bases, with 13 bases between them. This CDR3 is built from 13 residues. The CDR3 is CASSSGRASEQYF. CDR3 bases: TGTGCCAGCAGCTCAGGCAGGGCATCCGAGCAGTACTTC.

This clone was recorded once. The chain combines TRBV28 with TRBJ1-5; TRBD1 is a possible D gene (6 bases). Germline assignment: CDR1 MDHEN and CDR2 SYDVKM. V was shortened by 3 bases and J by 9 bases, with 18 bases between the two germline ends. The CDR3 extends over 15 amino acids. The CDR3 DNA reads TGTGCCAGCAGTTTTTTGGGGGGCCTCCAGGGGCCCCAGCATTTT. Translated: CASSFLGGLQGPQHF. The whole variable domain, remainder taken from reference TRBV28 and TRBJ1-5, is DVKVTQSSRYLVKRTGEKVFLECVQDMDHENMFWYRQDPGLGLRLIYFSYDVKMKEKGDIPEGYSVSREKKERFSLILESASTNQTSMYLCASSFLGGLQGPQHFGDGTRLSIL.

V is TRBV5-1 and J is TRBJ2-3; possible D gene TRBD1, 6 bases. Germline loops: CDR1 SGHRS, CDR2 YFSETQ. CDR3 length: 15 residues. V lost 4 bases and J lost 3, with 15 bases in between. DNA of the CDR3: TGCGCCAGCAGCCGGCAGGGGACGTTGACAGATACGCAGTATTTT. Translated: CASSRQGTLTDTQYF. Full variable domain (outside the CDR3, taken from reference TRBV5-1 and TRBJ2-3): KAGVTQTPRYLIKTRGQQVTLSCSPISGHRSVSWYQQTPGQGLQFLFEYFSETQRNKGNFPGRFSGRQFSNSRSEMNVSTLELGDSALYLCASSRQGTLTDTQYFGPGTRLTVL.

This rearrangement joins TRBV7-8 to TRBJ1-1, with 9 bases matching TRBD1. Germline assignment: CDR1 SGHVS and CDR2 FQNEAQ. V dropped 7 bases and J dropped 1; count of bases not matched to a gene: 4. The CDR3 contains 14 residues. The CDR3: CASTVGQGNTEAFF. The CDR3 nucleotides read TGTGCCAGCACCGTGGGACAGGGGAACACTGAAGCTTTCTTT.